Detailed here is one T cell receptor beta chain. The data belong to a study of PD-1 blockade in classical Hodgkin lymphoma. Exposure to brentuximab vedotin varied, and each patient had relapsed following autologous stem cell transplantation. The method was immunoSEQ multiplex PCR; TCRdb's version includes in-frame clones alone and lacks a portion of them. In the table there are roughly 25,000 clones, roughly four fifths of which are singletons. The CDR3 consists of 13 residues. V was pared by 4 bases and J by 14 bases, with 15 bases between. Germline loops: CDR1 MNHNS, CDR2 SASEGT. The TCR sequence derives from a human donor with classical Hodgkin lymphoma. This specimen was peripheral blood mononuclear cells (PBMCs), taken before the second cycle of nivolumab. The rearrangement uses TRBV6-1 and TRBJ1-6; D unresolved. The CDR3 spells CASSGRPFNSLHF. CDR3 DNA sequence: TGTGCCAGCAGTGGGCGGCCCTTCAACTCCCTCCACTTT.